This T cell receptor beta chain was identified during a study of CD4 T cells in relation to SARS-CoV-2 and coronaviruses (dated by TCRdb to the early 2020s). Background on the whole study: Patient-derived lymphoblastoid cell lines were used to map the HLA restriction of shared crossreactive spike epitopes. At the level of individual TCR clonotypes, the study evaluated whether memory CD4+ T cells crossreact between the spike proteins of SARS-CoV-2 and those of common cold coronaviruses. Samples from three pre-COVID donors and the naive versus memory experiments were sequenced with the Adaptive Biotechnologies TCR-sequencing kit; other data were Illumina-based. Expansion assays from other donors in the study were sequenced with a different, Illumina-based TCR-beta assay.

The germline V gene gives CDR1 as SGHTA and CDR2 as FQGNSA. V loses 2 bases of germline sequence and J loses 0 bases, and the interval between the two ends is 11 bases. Measured from the cysteine to the phenylalanine, the CDR3 is 17 residues long. Left in the record is the CDR3 DNA by itself, 51 bases read in frame from the first base. Deep-resolution immunoSEQ TCR-beta sequencing was performed on DNA from uncultured naive and memory CD4+ T cells. The published analysis was carried out like this. During preprocessing, nonproductive sequences were discarded, as were any CDR3s that did not begin with C, did not end with F or W, or were shorter than 7 amino acids. Cultured and uncultured naive and memory CD4+ repertoires were searched for CDR3s previously identified as spike- and CEF-reactive. After three terminal residues were trimmed from each end, CDR3 homology was quantified as pairwise Levenshtein distance using the stringdist R package. TCRdb obtained this table from immuneACCESS and retained in-frame rearrangements with V and J assigned. These tables miss some clones; where compared with another copy, unresolved V genes account for less than half of the shortfall, and the remainder is unexplained. V and J calls and clone size are copied from that table; D and trimming were computed from the DNA. The sample yields around 56,000 clones; around 86% were counted once. Around 1.5% of the sample is in the top ten clones.

This clone was seen a few times. Its antigen is not yet known. There are no base qualities to consult, and no much larger clone falls within one base. The research as a whole found: Because no donor provided both pre-pandemic and post-infection samples, tracing the source of pre-existing responses was limited. Naive versus memory sequencing indicated that memory recall responses, rather than primary responses primed during culture, are detected by the assay. Crossreactivity analysis was centred on spike protein, so crossreactivity against other viral proteins was not assessed. Small numbers of patients and of tested TCRs limited the study. Roughly 60% of donors had memory CD4+ clonotypes that crossrecognized SARS-CoV-2 and at least one common cold coronavirus spike. Significantly weaker SARS-CoV-2-driven expansion was shown by crossreactive clones than by monoreactive clones, consistent with antigenic imprinting.

CD4+ T cells from unexposed donors were collected before the COVID-19 pandemic (2011-2018). Naive and memory CD4+ T cells were separated from cryopreserved PBMCs by first enriching for CD4 and then performing EasySep naive CD4+ T cell enrichment. The leukapheresis product used for the unexposed donors was purchased from a commercial source. PBMCs were isolated from leukapheresis product or whole blood by Ficoll-Paque PLUS gradient centrifugation. The PBMCs went either fresh into the expansion assay or into cryopreservation at -140 degrees C. The QIAamp Micro DNA Kit was used to extract genomic DNA from the CD4+ T cells.

This TCR derives from a human donor in good health. Sequences were obtained from memory CD4+ T cells from PBMCs. In light of the paper, this sample's cell subset or site label describes: memory (non-naive) CD4+ T cells. Recombination linked TRBV7-2 to TRBJ2-6; a weak D assignment points to TRBD1 (6 bases agree). The CDR3 region reads CASSLWGRGSGANVLTF. The DNA reads as follows: TGTGCCAGCAGCTTATGGGGCAGGGGCTCTGGGGCCAACGTCCTGACTTTC.